This TCR beta chain originates from a study of blood T cell repertoires in COVID-19. Study in general: Acute-phase and convalescent COVID-19 samples originated in the United States, Italy and Spain. Sample material is recorded as cDNA or gDNA derived from T cells, B-cell-depleted T cells, or PBMCs.

The germline V gene has CDR1 SGHRS and CDR2 YFSETQ. The length of the CDR3 is 13 residues. The trim removed 7 bases at V and 9 bases at J, leaving 8 bases unmatched. The authors' processing: Amplification with reference gene primers provided the estimates of nucleated cell counts. The method was immunoSEQ multiplex PCR; TCRdb's version includes in-frame clones alone and lacks a portion of them. V, J and clone size derive from that table, while D and trimming were established from the DNA sequence. The sample carries more than 250,000 clones, about 85% recorded once. Sequencing was performed on peripheral blood. The chain links TRBV5-1 to TRBJ2-1, with 9 bases identical to TRBD1. This clonotype was obtained from a man aged 18 to 29 with active or convalescent COVID-19. The CDR3 DNA reads TGCGCCAGCCAGGGACAGGGCATAGGTGAGCAGTTCTTC. Translation: CASQGQGIGEQFF.